This T cell receptor (beta chain) comes out of a study of post-analysis software for immune sequencing data. Whole-study context: As for disease course, relapsing-remitting, secondary progressive and progressive-relapsing multiple sclerosis were all included.

Germline V gene data show CDR1 as SGHAT and CDR2 as FQNNGV. This CDR3 comprises 15 residues. Trimming shortened V by 5 bases and J by 6 bases, and 17 bases separated the two germline ends. Concerning this clonotype: Antigen: not known.

Carried by the TCR beta cDNA libraries were unique molecular identifiers. T cells numbering roughly 0.95 to 11 million gave rise to roughly 0.5 million cDNA molecules. TCRdb re-derived calls from the PCR reads in MiXCR, one entry per CDR3 protein. The sample holds roughly 570,000 distinct CDR3 sequences, about a third seen once. Whole-study findings and limits: Controls showed lower frequencies than patients for five TRBV segments, and TRBV5-6, TRBV5-1 and TRBV20-1 were among these.

Material for sequencing was blood. This chain uses TRBV11-2 with TRBJ2-1; perhaps TRBD1 as D (5 bases). The TCR comes from a girl under 18 with multiple sclerosis. DNA of the CDR3: TGTGCCAGCAGCCCCGAGGTACAGGTAAGCAATGAGCAGTTCTTC. Amino acid sequence: CASSPEVQVSNEQFF.